The T cell receptor beta chain described here comes from a study of blood T cells in healthy people across ages. The overall study: About one barcoded beta molecule per two T cells came from capture by template switching.

Of note for this clonotype: Given a much more abundant clone one base away, this may be a read error.

Primers used in a second PCR of roughly 6 to 12 cycles were a sample-barcoded 5' primer and a J-beta primer mix. Via MiXCR, TCRdb re-called the 5' RACE reads, giving one row per CDR3 protein. Altogether 800,000 to 950,000 distinct CDR3 sequences are present, almost 30% being singletons, with the ten largest covering roughly 10%. Germline trimming cut 2 bases from V and 6 bases from J; bases unmatched to any gene: 8. CDR1 and CDR2 (germline): DFQATT, SNEGSKA (reference sequence). The CDR3 extends over 14 amino acids. These data are also associated with another study on T cells of mothers and their children.

The sequenced sample consisted of blood. The chain uses TRBV20-1 and TRBJ2-7; 9 positions agree with TRBD2. This TCR came from a woman aged 40 to 50 in good health. The CDR3 region is CSARFSGGRLEQYF. Written as DNA, the CDR3 is TGCAGTGCTAGATTTAGCGGGGGCCGGCTCGAGCAGTACTTC.